The 27 T cell receptor beta chains reported below all come from one sample, sequenced in a study of PD-L1 blockade in urothelial cancer. Time point reported: peripheral blood 6 weeks after treatment start. The table came from immunoSEQ multiplex PCR; TCRdb's copy has only in-frame clones and leaves some out. The data contain around 110,000 clones, roughly 91% of them seen just once; the ten biggest clones take up roughly 1.8%. The sequencing used PBMCs, collected around atezolizumab (anti-PD-L1) treatment. The source of these receptors is a man aged 55 to 69 with urothelial cancer.

This clone was detected once. The chain has TRBV11-3 and TRBJ2-1; TRBD2 agrees at 11 bases. The CDR3 sequence is 17 residues long. Trimming took 6 bases from V and 7 from J; bases not matched to a gene: 14. The germline CDR1 and CDR2 sequences are SGHNT and YENEEA. Here the CDR3 reads CASRSYGLAGGQNEQFF. The CDR3 DNA is TGTGCCAGCAGGTCTTACGGGCTAGCGGGGGGCCAAAATGAGCAGTTCTTC.

This chain links TRBV6-1 with TRBJ1-4, with D possibly TRBD1 on 5 matching bases. CDR3 length equals 15 residues. The V gene's germline CDR1 is MNHNS and CDR2 SASEGT. Deletions cut 1 base from V and 7 bases from J, with 13 bases between. The CDR3 nucleotides are TGTGCCAGCAGTGAAGTGGGGCACGAGACTGAAAAACTGTTTTTT. Its translation: CASSEVGHETEKLFF.

The chain has TRBV6-5 and TRBJ2-1, with D perhaps TRBD2 (5 bases). The CDR3 consists of 12 residues. Trimming pared 10 bases from V and 7 bases from J, leaving 14 bases between. Germline V CDR1 and CDR2: MNHEY, SVGAGI. The CDR3 DNA is TGTGCCACTCAAAGAGGGCAAAATGAGCAGTTCTTC. Translating gives CATQRGQNEQFF.

V usage is TRBV11-2 and J usage is TRBJ2-1; 11 positions match TRBD2. The CDR3 has 15 residues. Trimming cost V 5 bases and J 7 bases; bases outside gene matches: 7. The V gene's germline CDR1 is SGHAT and CDR2 FQNNGV. CDR3 protein: CASSPRLAGQNEQFF. The CDR3 region has the DNA TGTGCCAGCAGCCCTAGACTAGCGGGGCAGAATGAGCAGTTCTTC.

This chain joins TRBV11-1 and TRBJ2-7; D is possibly TRBD2 (6 bases). The CDR3 covers 17 residues. Trimming left V 1 base short and J 5 bases short, with 21 bases between. Per the germline V gene, CDR1 is SGHAT and CDR2 is FQDESV (reference sequence). The CDR3 sequence is CASSLDTALGEENEQYF. CDR3 in DNA: TGTGCCAGCAGCTTAGATACCGCCCTGGGGGAGGAAAACGAGCAGTACTTC.

The V gene is TRBV6-5, the J gene TRBJ2-2; possible D gene TRBD1, 6 bases. Germline V CDR1 and CDR2: MNHEY, SVGAGI. Trimming stripped 2 bases from V and 12 bases from J, with 13 bases between. The CDR3 is made up of 13 amino acids. In nucleotides, the CDR3 is TGTGCCAGCAGTTACGCAGGCCAGGGGCAGCTGTTTTTT. Its protein product is CASSYAGQGQLFF.

This clone was counted a single time. This chain joins TRBV4-1 and TRBJ1-2; D gene unclear. Germline V gene data show CDR1 as MGHRA and CDR2 as YSYEKL. The length of the CDR3 is 13 residues. The V gene lost 4 bases and the J gene lost 6 bases, with 12 bases spanning the gap. CDR3 bases: TGCGCCAGCAGCCTAGAAGGAGCGAATGGCTACACCTTC. Translated: CASSLEGANGYTF.

The J gene is TRBJ2-7, the V gene TRBV7-2; D perhaps matches TRBD2 (7 bases). The germline V gene has CDR1 SGHTA and CDR2 FQGNSA. Trimming pared 0 bases from V and 1 base from J, leaving 10 bases between. The CDR3 has 15 residues. The CDR3: CASSLAGGPSYEQYF. In DNA, the CDR3 is TGTGCCAGCAGCTTAGCGGGGGGGCCTTCCTACGAGCAGTACTTC.

This clone is a singleton in its sample. The chain links TRBV28 to TRBJ1-5; D gene unclear. CDR3 size: 13 residues. Trimming shortened V by 2 bases and J by 6 bases, and 8 bases separated the two germline ends. From germline, CDR1 is MDHEN and CDR2 SYDVKM. CDR3 sequence (DNA): TGTGCCAGCAGTTTAGGCGGGCCTCAGCCCCAGCATTTT. This codes for CASSLGGPQPQHF.

The chain employs TRBV18 and TRBJ1-1; D might be TRBD1 (5 bases). In germline, CDR1 is KGHSH, CDR2 LQKENI. V lost 4 bases and J lost 0, with 24 bases in between. The length of the CDR3 is 19 residues. In nucleotides, the CDR3 is TGTGCCAGCTCACAATTTAACGGGGGGAGTACCTTTATGAACACTGAAGCTTTCTTT. Amino acids: CASSQFNGGSTFMNTEAFF.

The chain has TRBV7-9 and TRBJ2-3, with 12 positions matching TRBD2. This CDR3 is 15 amino acids long. The V gene's germline CDR1 is SEHNR and CDR2 FQNEAQ (reference sequence). Trimming at V came to 5 bases and at J to 7 bases, leaving 7 bases not matched to a gene. As DNA, the CDR3 is TGTGCCAGCAGCCGGACTAGCGGGGTGGTAAATACGCAGTATTTT. This translates into CASSRTSGVVNTQYF.

The rearrangement uses TRBV9 and TRBJ2-1, with TRBD2 identical over 9 bases. Germline-derived CDR1 and CDR2 are SGDLS and YYNGEE. After removal of 3 bases from V and 4 bases from J, the junction contained 5 bases not matched to a gene. This CDR3 has 15 amino acids. The CDR3, as DNA: TGTGCCAGCAGCGAAAGCGGGGGGACTTACAATGAGCAGTTCTTC. This codes for CASSESGGTYNEQFF.

The J gene is TRBJ2-1, the V gene TRBV30, with D uncertain. The length of the CDR3 is 12 residues. Looked up from germline, CDR1 is GTSNPN and CDR2 is SVGIG (reference sequence). V shed 3 bases and J shed 7 bases, with 10 bases lying between them. CDR3 residues: CAWRAPGNEQFF. CDR3 DNA sequence: TGTGCCTGGAGGGCCCCCGGGAATGAGCAGTTCTTC.

The chain joins TRBV7-9 to TRBJ2-7; TRBD1 agrees at 9 bases. V gave up 4 bases and J gave up 6 bases; unmatched junction bases: 10. CDR3 length equals 15 residues. The germline V gene encodes CDR1 SEHNR and CDR2 FQNEAQ (reference sequence). The CDR3 DNA sequence: TGTGCCAGCAGCTCCCAGGGGGGACAGGGCCCCGAGCAGTACTTC. Protein sequence: CASSSQGGQGPEQYF.

The V and J genes are TRBV19 and TRBJ2-7; D is unclear. CDR1 and CDR2 (germline): LNHDA, SQIVND (reference sequence). The CDR3 totals 14 residues. V lost 0 bases and J 3 bases, leaving 9 bases between the germline ends. CDR3 DNA: TGTGCCAGTAGTATAGAACCAACCGGCTACGAGCAGTACTTC. Amino acid sequence: CASSIEPTGYEQYF.

The genes are TRBV15 and TRBJ2-3; 11 nucleotides agree with TRBD1. Unmatched junction bases numbered 15, after V lost 0 bases and J lost 4 bases. This CDR3 has 20 residues. Germline V CDR1 and CDR2: LNHNV, YYDKDF (reference sequence). The CDR3 loop is CATSRDLRTGGQGVADTQYF. The DNA for the CDR3 is TGTGCCACCAGCAGAGATTTAAGGACAGGGGGCCAGGGGGTCGCAGATACGCAGTATTTT.

The chain links TRBV18 to TRBJ1-3; D perhaps matches TRBD1 (5 bases). CDR1 KGHSH and CDR2 LQKENI come from the germline V gene. The V and J ends lost 0 bases and 4 bases respectively, with 10 bases between them. There are 15 residues in the CDR3. CDR3 nucleotides: TGTGCCAGCTCACCACCAGGGGCTGGCGGAAACACCATATATTTT. It encodes CASSPPGAGGNTIYF.

V is TRBV7-9 and J is TRBJ2-2; TRBD2 matches 8 bases. The CDR3 is made up of 14 amino acids. Trimming removed 5 bases from V and 7 bases from J; junction bases left unmatched: 6. Germline values: CDR1 SEHNR, CDR2 FQNEAQ (reference sequence). The CDR3 DNA reads TGTGCCAGCAGCCGGTTGCGGGGGGACGGGGAGCTGTTTTTT. This sequence encodes CASSRLRGDGELFF. The entire variable domain, with the rest obtained from reference TRBV7-9 and TRBJ2-2, is as follows: DTGVSQNPRHKITKRGQNVTFRCDPISEHNRLYWYRQTLGQGPEFLTYFQNEAQLEKSRLLSDRFSAERPKGSFSTLEIQRTEQGDSAMYLCASSRLRGDGELFFGEGSRLTVL.

The V and J genes are TRBV27 and TRBJ2-2; weak D call: TRBD2 (5 bases). Germline V gene data show CDR1 as MNHEY and CDR2 as SMNVEV (reference sequence). The CDR3 spans 15 residues. Deletions cut 0 bases from V and 6 bases from J, with 11 bases between. The CDR3 nucleotides are TGTGCCAGCAGTTTATCGAAACTAGTCCCCGGGGAGCTGTTTTTT. It codes for CASSLSKLVPGELFF.

This chain connects TRBV18 to TRBJ2-1, with no clear D. V dropped 1 base and J dropped 7 bases, with 11 bases sitting between them. The CDR3 has 14 amino acids. Germline CDR1 is KGHSH and CDR2 is LQKENI. This chain's CDR3 is CASSPQGTQNEQFF. In DNA form, the CDR3 reads TGTGCCAGCTCACCACAAGGAACACAGAATGAGCAGTTCTTC.

The chain links TRBV27 to TRBJ2-7; perhaps TRBD1 as D (6 bases). Trimming removed 8 bases from V and 3 bases from J, with 14 bases in between. Germline-derived CDR1 and CDR2 are MNHEY and SMNVEV (reference sequence). This CDR3 spans 13 amino acids. CDR3 residues: CASGLGHYYEQYF. CDR3 in DNA: TGTGCCAGCGGTCTGGGACACTACTACGAGCAGTACTTC.

The V call is TRBV6-1, the J call TRBJ1-2; a weak D match, TRBD1 (6 bases). The germline V gene has CDR1 MNHNS and CDR2 SASEGT. The CDR3 consists of 14 residues. V was clipped by 6 bases and J by 3 bases, with 14 bases between them. CDR3 DNA: TGTGCCAGCAGGGGACCGGGGGGCTACTATGGCTACACCTTC. It is translated as CASRGPGGYYGYTF.

The chain has TRBV5-8 and TRBJ2-7, with 13 bases matching TRBD2. After removal of 2 bases from V and 2 bases from J, the junction contained 1 base not matched to a gene. From germline, CDR1 is SGHTS and CDR2 YDEGEE. The CDR3 spans 15 residues. DNA for the CDR3: TGTGCCAGCAGCTTCACTAGCGGGAGGGCCTACGAGCAGTACTTC. Its translation: CASSFTSGRAYEQYF.

V usage is TRBV5-1 and J usage is TRBJ2-3; D uncertain. The CDR3 extends over 12 amino acids. The germline V gene has CDR1 SGHRS and CDR2 YFSETQ. The germline V and J ends were trimmed by 1 base and 4 bases, with 4 bases remaining between them. The CDR3 bases are TGCGCCAGCAGCTTGCCAGCAGATACGCAGTATTTT. It encodes CASSLPADTQYF.

V usage is TRBV7-8 and J usage is TRBJ2-3, with a weak D call TRBD2 (5 bases). The CDR3 runs 14 residues. The V end was cut by 5 bases, the J end by 6 bases, with 15 bases between. Germline loops: CDR1 SGHVS, CDR2 FQNEAQ. Written as DNA, the CDR3 is TGTGCCAGCAGCCTCCAAGGGAGTCGGGATACGCAGTATTTT. Residues: CASSLQGSRDTQYF. The variable domain in full, with the rest retrieved from reference TRBV7-8 and TRBJ2-3, is GAGVSQSPRYKVAKRGQDVALRCDPISGHVSLFWYQQALGQGPEFLTYFQNEAQLDKSGLPSDRFFAERPEGSVSTLKIQRTQQEDSAVYLCASSLQGSRDTQYFGPGTRLTVL.

The genes are TRBV19 and TRBJ2-1; D unclear. Germline values: CDR1 LNHDA, CDR2 SQIVND (reference sequence). The CDR3 extends over 14 amino acids. V dropped 3 bases and J dropped 10 bases, with 16 bases sitting between them. The CDR3 here is CASSMQPKNGEQFF. CDR3 in DNA: TGTGCCAGTAGTATGCAACCGAAGAACGGGGAGCAGTTCTTC.

The chain employs TRBV18 and TRBJ2-1; tentative D call: TRBD1 (5 bases). The germline CDR1 and CDR2 sequences are KGHSH and LQKENI. Trimming cost V 8 bases and J 5 bases, with 13 bases left between them. CDR3 length equals 13 residues. The CDR3 protein is CASTLDRNNEQFF. CDR3 DNA sequence: TGTGCCAGCACTTTAGACAGAAACAATGAGCAGTTCTTC.